The source of this TCR beta chain is a study of brain T cells in children with intractable seizures. Time point noted: blood from clinic visit 5 months post-surgery; TSC patient then seizure free. Surgery cases with the highest brain T cell transcript signatures were chosen for sequencing. Patients received at least one anti-epileptic drug before surgery. The length of the CDR3 is 15 residues. Germline CDR1 is LGHDT and CDR2 is YNNKEL (reference sequence). J was trimmed by 6 bases and V by 0 bases; bases with no gene match: 7. The protocol was immunoSEQ multiplex PCR, while the TCRdb copy is restricted to in-frame clones and leaves out a portion. The data hold 300,000 to 400,000 clones, with roughly 93% observed a single time.

Sequencing was performed on peripheral blood, taken 4 to 6 months after surgery. J is TRBJ1-2 and V is TRBV3-1 (or the pseudogene TRBV3-2); 7 nucleotides match TRBD1. This TCR was sampled from a boy under three years old with tuberous sclerosis and intractable seizures. The CDR3: CASSQDTGVYDGYTF. The CDR3 nucleotides are TGTGCCAGCAGCCAAGATACAGGGGTCTATGATGGCTACACCTTC.